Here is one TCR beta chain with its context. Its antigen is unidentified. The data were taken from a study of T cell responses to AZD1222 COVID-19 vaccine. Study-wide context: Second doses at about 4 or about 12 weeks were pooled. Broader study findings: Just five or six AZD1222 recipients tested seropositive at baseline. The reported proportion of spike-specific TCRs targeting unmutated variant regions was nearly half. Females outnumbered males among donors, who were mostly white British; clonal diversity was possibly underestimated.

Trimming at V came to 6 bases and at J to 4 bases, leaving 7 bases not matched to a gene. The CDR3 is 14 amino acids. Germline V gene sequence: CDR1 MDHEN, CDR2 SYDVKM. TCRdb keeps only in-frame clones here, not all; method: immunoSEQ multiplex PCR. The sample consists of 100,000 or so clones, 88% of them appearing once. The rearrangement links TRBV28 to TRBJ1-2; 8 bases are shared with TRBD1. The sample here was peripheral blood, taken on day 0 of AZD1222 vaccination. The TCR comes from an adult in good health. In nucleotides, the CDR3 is TGTGCCAGCAGCCAGGGACAGGAGATCTATGGCTACACCTTC. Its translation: CASSQGQEIYGYTF.